Each of the 3 T cell receptor beta chains below was sequenced from the same sample in a study of CD8 T cells in Susac syndrome. The RNA input was roughly 0.5 to 1 ug, and it was reverse transcribed with random hexamers. TCRdb itself ran the immunoSEQ multiplex PCR reads through MiXCR, one entry per CDR3 protein. The sample holds roughly 150,000 distinct CDR3 sequences, around 94% seen once. Sequencing used CD4+ T cells from PBMCs. Receptors were obtained from a human donor with multiple sclerosis.

This rearrangement joins TRBV20-1 to TRBJ1-2; the match to TRBD1 covers 10 bases. The CDR3 spans 13 residues. Per germline, CDR1 DFQATT and CDR2 SNEGSKA (reference sequence). V lost 2 bases and J lost 14; bases outside the gene matches: 11. In DNA, the CDR3 is TGCAGTGCTAGATCCGGGACAGGGGTCCCCTGGACCTTC. Amino acids: CSARSGTGVPWTF.

This chain links TRBV12-5 with TRBJ1-1; D gene uncertain. The CDR3 consists of 13 residues. V was pared by 5 bases and J by 0 bases, with 7 bases between. In germline, CDR1 is LGHNT, CDR2 FRNRAP. DNA of the CDR3: TGTGCTAGTGGTAAGGTCCTGAACACTGAAGCTTTCTTT. Amino acid sequence: CASGKVLNTEAFF.

This chain connects TRBV4-3 to TRBJ2-3; 10 positions match TRBD2. The CDR3 sequence is 15 residues long. V gave up 4 bases and J gave up 8 bases; unmatched junction bases: 9. The V gene's germline CDR1 is LGHNA and CDR2 YSLEER. The CDR3 protein is CASSRLLAGMGTQYF. The CDR3 DNA reads TGCGCCAGCAGCCGCCTACTAGCGGGAATGGGTACGCAGTATTTT.